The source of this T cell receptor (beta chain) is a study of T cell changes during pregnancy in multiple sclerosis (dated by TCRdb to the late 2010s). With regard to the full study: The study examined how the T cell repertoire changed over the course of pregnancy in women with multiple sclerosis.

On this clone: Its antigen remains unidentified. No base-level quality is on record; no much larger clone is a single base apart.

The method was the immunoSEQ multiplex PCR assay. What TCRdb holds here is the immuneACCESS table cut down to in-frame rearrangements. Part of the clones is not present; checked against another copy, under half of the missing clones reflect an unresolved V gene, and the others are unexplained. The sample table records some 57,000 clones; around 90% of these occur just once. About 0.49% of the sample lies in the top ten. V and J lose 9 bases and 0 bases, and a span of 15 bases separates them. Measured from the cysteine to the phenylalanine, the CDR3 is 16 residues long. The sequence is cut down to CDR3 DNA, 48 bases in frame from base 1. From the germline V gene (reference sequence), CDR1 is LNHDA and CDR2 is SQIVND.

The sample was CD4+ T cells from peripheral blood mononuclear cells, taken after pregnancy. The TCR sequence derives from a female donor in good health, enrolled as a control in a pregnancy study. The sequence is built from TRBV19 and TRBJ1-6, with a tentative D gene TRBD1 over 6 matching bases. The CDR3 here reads CASNYDRSSYNSPLHF. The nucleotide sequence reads TGTGCCAGCAACTACGACAGGAGCTCCTATAATTCACCCCTCCACTTT.